These T cell receptor beta chains were read from a single sample in a study of cytomegalovirus exposure and HLA in healthy donors. The method was immunoSEQ multiplex PCR; TCRdb's version includes in-frame clones alone and lacks a portion of them. The sample records about 50,000 clones, roughly 81% being singletons. Sequencing was carried out using PBMCs. These receptors originate from a woman aged 40 to 49 in good health and CMV-seropositive. The conserved cysteine and the conserved F or W are not part of the CDR3 here. A D gene is named only where the DNA matches it firmly.

TRBV10-2	TRBJ1-2	NA	ASSDPLTNYGYT
TRBV19	TRBJ1-5	NA	ASSAVGYQPQH
TRBV27	TRBJ2-1	TRBD2	ASSIPGLAGGPLYNEQF
TRBV5-4	TRBJ1-5	NA	ASSLGGANQPQH
TRBV5-4	TRBJ2-5	TRBD2	ASSLTASGPYQETQY
TRBV11-2	TRBJ1-3	TRBD1	ASSLRGTGSGNTIY
TRBV27	TRBJ2-1	NA	ASTARKGDEQF
TRBV5-4	TRBJ2-7	TRBD1	ASSFKSGGPHEQY
TRBV19	TRBJ1-5	NA	ASSMNQDQPQH
TRBV5-4	TRBJ1-3	TRBD1	ASSLDLRSDRGAGNTIY
TRBV4-1	TRBJ1-6	NA	ASSHGRDGINSPLH
TRBV5-1	TRBJ1-2	NA	ASSLKENYGYT
TRBV4-1	TRBJ1-1	NA	ASSKERGITEAF
TRBV15	TRBJ2-5	TRBD2	ATSRGGGGETQY
TRBV7-2	TRBJ2-3	NA	ASSLISDTQY
TRBV5-1	TRBJ2-7	TRBD1	ASSLATDRARDEQY
TRBV29-1	TRBJ2-3	NA	SVEDGGDTQY
TRBV7-2	TRBJ1-4	NA	ASGRAQGLSEKLF
TRBV5-1	TRBJ1-1	NA	ASSSLPSAGTIVWNTEAF
TRBV4-1	TRBJ2-5	NA	ASSQVGAARGTQY
TRBV7-9	TRBJ2-7	TRBD1	ASSLVRDREKGYEQY
TRBV18	TRBJ2-5	NA	ASSRGIQETQY
TRBV4-3	TRBJ1-4	NA	ASSQDSRDWGRNEKLF
TRBV19	TRBJ2-5	NA	ASSNTRDQY
TRBV5-4	TRBJ1-4	NA	ASSTRGAGEKLF
TRBV6-6	TRBJ2-7	NA	ASSYREHEQY
TRBV10-2	TRBJ2-7	TRBD2	ASMGTSGPMEQY
TRBV7-9	TRBJ1-2	NA	ASSPRGQPYGYT
TRBV6-5	TRBJ1-2	NA	ASSYGGGGNYGYT
TRBV30	TRBJ2-5	NA	AWSAYSETQY
TRBV6-1	TRBJ1-1	TRBD1	ASRLDRVWNTEAF
TRBV9	TRBJ2-3	TRBD2	ASSASGVAGTQY
TRBV28	TRBJ2-7	NA	ASSLYADYQQY
TRBV6-5	TRBJ2-4	NA	ASSYSRAGLNIQY
TRBV28	TRBJ1-1	NA	ASSLVRGNTEAF
TRBV9	TRBJ2-7	NA	ASSPRGGLISYEQY
TRBV19	TRBJ2-2	NA	ASLPPLGRGTGELF
TRBV13	TRBJ1-2	NA	ASSLGRREGYT
TRBV4-3	TRBJ2-5	TRBD2	ASSQEPSGEETQY
TRBV11-1	TRBJ2-1	NA	ASSLNLISNNEQF
TRBV28	TRBJ2-3	TRBD2	ASSWGTSGTDTQY
TRBV29-1	TRBJ1-4	NA	SADPTGSNEKLF
TRBV27	TRBJ1-3	NA	ASSFNSGNTIY
TRBV6-1	TRBJ2-5	TRBD1	ASGPPDRGQETQY
TRBV2	TRBJ1-5	NA	ASSGGGGGQPQH
TRBV9	TRBJ1-2	NA	ASSGSGSLGGYT
TRBV29-1	TRBJ2-3	NA	SVYVGITDTQY
TRBV5-1	TRBJ1-2	TRBD1	ASRGGQGGYGYT
TRBV30	TRBJ2-5	NA	AWSVQTQETQY
TRBV7-9	TRBJ2-1	TRBD1	ASSTEDRGYNEQF
TRBV5-4	TRBJ2-7	TRBD2	ASSLKTSGVVGAYEQY
TRBV7-9	TRBJ1-1	TRBD1	ASSFGQGGTEAF
TRBV18	TRBJ2-2	NA	ASSPNILSNTGELF
TRBV7-9	TRBJ2-3	TRBD1	ASSLGFDRAGTDTQY
TRBV7-2	TRBJ1-1	TRBD1	ASSPRTGENTEAF
TRBV7-9	TRBJ2-7	NA	ASSQVQGEQY
TRBV6-6	TRBJ2-3	TRBD1	ASRIRDRGADTQY
TRBV5-4	TRBJ2-3	NA	ASSLGRTGGTDTQY